These T cell receptor beta chains were read from a single sample in a study of blood T cell repertoires in COVID-19. The table came from immunoSEQ multiplex PCR; TCRdb's copy has only in-frame clones and leaves some out. The sample has more than 200,000 clones, just over 85% seen once. Sequencing was done on a sample of peripheral blood. The receptor set was obtained from a man at least 80 years old with acute or convalescent COVID-19. Both conserved end residues are part of each CDR3. A D gene is named only where the DNA matches it firmly. Clone size appears in some rows only: once, few, many, or a class for an expanded clone.

NA TRBJ2-1 TRBV2 NA TGTGCCAGCAGTGAACGAGAGGAGCCCTACAATGAGCAGTTCTTC CASSEREEPYNEQFF
NA TRBJ2-2 TRBV7-2 NA TGTGCCAGCCAAAGGGGGGGCAGTCGGAACACCGGGGAGCTGTTTTTT CASQRGGSRNTGELFF
NA TRBJ2-1 TRBV7-6 NA TGTGCCAGCAGCCCTGGGGGAGGCGTCACCTACAATGAGCAGTTCTTC CASSPGGGVTYNEQFF
TRBD1 TRBJ1-2 TRBV4-3 NA TGCGCCAGCAGCCAACAGGGGGCAGGGGTTAACTATGGCTACACCTTC CASSQQGAGVNYGYTF
NA TRBJ1-1 TRBV19 NA TGTGCCAGTAGTATTGGGGGAAGGCGGGGAAAGACTGAAGCTTTCTTT CASSIGGRRGKTEAFF
TRBD2 TRBJ2-3 TRBV7-9 NA TGTGCCAGCAGCTTAGGCGGGAGCCCCACAGATACGCAGTATTTT CASSLGGSPTDTQYF
TRBD1 TRBJ2-1 TRBV18 NA TGTGCCAGCTCACCCACAGGGGGGAATGAGCAGTTCTTC CASSPTGGNEQFF
TRBD1 TRBJ1-4 TRBV18 NA TGTGCCAGCTCACCAGGACAGGGGACTAATGAAAAACTGTTTTTT CASSPGQGTNEKLFF
TRBD2 TRBJ2-5 TRBV9 NA TGTGCCAGCAGCGCCTTAAAGACTAGCGGGGGGGAACAAGAGACCCAGTACTTC CASSALKTSGGEQETQYF
TRBD1 TRBJ1-5 TRBV6-5 NA TGTGCCAGCAATTGGGACAGGGCTTTTCAGCCCCAGCATTTT CASNWDRAFQPQHF
NA TRBJ1-5 TRBV19 NA TGTGCCAGTAGTACAGGATGGAGCAATCAGCCCCAGCATTTT CASSTGWSNQPQHF
NA TRBJ1-2 TRBV5-6 NA TGTGCCAGCAGCCTCAGGGGCACACATGGCTACACCTTC CASSLRGTHGYTF
TRBD2 TRBJ2-5 TRBV7-9 NA TGTGCCAGCAGCTTAGCCGGGACTAGCGGCCCGGGGACCCAGTACTTC CASSLAGTSGPGTQYF
TRBD2 TRBJ2-7 TRBV7-9 NA TGTGCCAGCATCCGGGACTACTCGTCCTACGAGCAGTACTTC CASIRDYSSYEQYF
NA TRBJ2-7 TRBV29-1 few TGCAGCGCCTCGTTTCACCTGGCTGCCGAGCAGTACTTC CSASFHLAAEQYF
NA TRBJ2-5 TRBV25-1 NA TGTGCCAGCAGTGAATTTACACAGGGTGGAAAGACCCAGTACTTC CASSEFTQGGKTQYF
TRBD1 TRBJ2-6 TRBV7-3 NA TGTGCCAGCAGCCCCGGGACAGGTCATTCTGGGGCCAACGTCCTGACTTTC CASSPGTGHSGANVLTF
NA TRBJ1-2 TRBV18 NA TGTGCCAGCTCACCGCGAGCCCACTCGGAGGGCTACACCTTC CASSPRAHSEGYTF
NA TRBJ1-5 TRBV7-2 NA TGTGCCAGCAGCTTAGACCCTTCCAGGCAGCCCCAGCATTTT CASSLDPSRQPQHF